Below, 9 T cell receptor beta chains from the same sample are listed, as sequenced in a study of beta chain features in type 1 diabetes. The investigators reverse transcribed all of the isolated RNA, so they sequenced expressed TCRB transcripts. Produced via immunoSEQ multiplex PCR; TCRdb's table is partial and in-frame only. The repertoire holds about 470,000 clones, with 30% as singletons. What was sequenced was naive CD4+ T cells from blood. The receptors here all came from a man younger than 35 in good health.

Only a few counts were recorded for this clone. The V gene is TRBV9, the J gene TRBJ1-1; 7 bases are a match to TRBD1. V lost 5 bases, J lost 4 bases, and 5 bases stayed unmatched. The germline V gene encodes CDR1 SGDLS and CDR2 YYNGEE. The CDR3 is 13 amino acids. The DNA of the CDR3 is TGTGCCAGCAGACCAGGGGGTGGCACTGAAGCTTTCTTT. As protein: CASRPGGGTEAFF.

This clone was detected once. CDR3 region: CASSGGLGQPQHF. The CDR3 coding sequence is TGTGCCAGCAGTGGGGGCTTGGGACAGCCCCAGCATTTT. The chain carries TRBV6-1 and TRBJ1-5; tentative D call: TRBD1 (5 bases). The CDR3 length is 13 residues. Deletions cut 4 bases from V and 7 bases from J, with 11 bases between. Germline CDR1 reads MNHNS; CDR2 reads SASEGT.

CDR3 DNA sequence: TGTGCCAGCACGGGGGCTTCTAGCACAGATACGCAGTATTTT. This sequence encodes CASTGASSTDTQYF. The rearrangement joins TRBV6-5 to TRBJ2-3; the D gene could be TRBD1 or TRBD2 (6 bases each). Germline loops: CDR1 MNHEY, CDR2 SVGAGI. There are 14 residues in the CDR3. The V and J ends lost 7 bases and 0 bases respectively, with 11 bases between them.

This clone was counted a few times. This chain uses TRBV7-2 with TRBJ2-3; D call uncertain. Deletions cut 5 bases from V and 7 bases from J, with 13 bases between. The CDR3 is made up of 13 amino acids. The germline CDR1 and CDR2 sequences are SGHTA and FQGNSA. CDR3 DNA: TGTGCCAGCAGCAACTACGGTAAACATACGCAGTATTTT. This encodes CASSNYGKHTQYF. Together with reference TRBV7-2 and TRBJ2-3, the CDR3 gives the full variable domain: GAGVSQSPSNKVTEKGKDVELRCDPISGHTALYWYRQSLGQGLEFLIYFQGNSAPDKSGLPSDRFSAERTGGSVSTLTIQRTQQEDSAVYLCASSNYGKHTQYFGPGTRLTVL.

This sequence joins TRBV25-1 and TRBJ1-2, with D maybe TRBD1 (5 bases). Germline loops: CDR1 MGHDK, CDR2 SYGVNS. V was cut by 6 bases and J by 0 bases, with 8 bases left in between. The CDR3 runs to 13 residues. CDR3 nucleotide sequence: TGTGCCAGCAGCAAGGACACTAACTATGGCTACACCTTC. Protein product: CASSKDTNYGYTF.

This clone was detected a few times. The chain joins TRBV4-3 to TRBJ2-7, with unresolved D. V gave up 0 bases and J gave up 3 bases, with 6 bases separating them. The germline CDR1 and CDR2 sequences are LGHNA and YSLEER. The length of the CDR3 is 13 residues. The CDR3 DNA follows: TGCGCCAGCAGCCAAGATTGGGGCTACGAGCAGTACTTC. It encodes CASSQDWGYEQYF.

This chain connects TRBV6-1 to TRBJ2-7; D not certain. V lost 8 bases and J lost 6, with 17 bases in between. CDR1 is MNHNS, CDR2 SASEGT, per germline. This CDR3 is built from 13 residues. Here the CDR3 DNA reads TGTGCCAGCCTGGCCACATTAGTGGGCGAGCAGTACTTC. Its protein product is CASLATLVGEQYF.

This clone turned up a few times. This chain joins TRBV30 and TRBJ2-3, with a weak D call TRBD2 (5 bases). The ends were cut back, 3 bases at V and 5 bases at J, with 18 bases in the middle. Germline-derived CDR1 and CDR2 are GTSNPN and SVGIG (reference sequence). The CDR3 is 15 amino acids. The CDR3 bases are TGTGCCTGGAGCGAGGGCCACGGTGAGATAGATACGCAGTATTTT. Protein product: CAWSEGHGEIDTQYF.

The V gene is TRBV30, the J gene TRBJ1-2, with 7 bases fitting TRBD1. The junction had 3 bases not matched to a gene; V was cut back by 4 bases and J by 4 bases. This CDR3 region has 12 residues. Germline CDR1 GTSNPN, CDR2 SVGIG (reference sequence). The CDR3 spells CAWKGQSYGYTF. In nucleotides, the CDR3 is TGTGCCTGGAAGGGACAGAGCTATGGCTACACCTTC.